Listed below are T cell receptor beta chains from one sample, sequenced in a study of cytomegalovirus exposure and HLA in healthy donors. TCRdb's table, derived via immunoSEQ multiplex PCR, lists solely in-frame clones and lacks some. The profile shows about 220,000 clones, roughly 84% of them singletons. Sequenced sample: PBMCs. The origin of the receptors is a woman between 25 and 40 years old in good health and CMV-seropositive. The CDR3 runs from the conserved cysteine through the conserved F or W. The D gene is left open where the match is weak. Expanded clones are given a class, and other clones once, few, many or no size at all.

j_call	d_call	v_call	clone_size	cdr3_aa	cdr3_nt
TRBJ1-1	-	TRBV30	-	CAWRQEAFF	TGTGCCTGGAGGCAAGAAGCTTTCTTT
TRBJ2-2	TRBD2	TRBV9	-	CASSALAGERTGELFF	TGTGCCAGCAGCGCCTTAGCGGGAGAGCGCACCGGGGAGCTGTTTTTT
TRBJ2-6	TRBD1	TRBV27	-	CASSLSLGQGALGANVLTF	TGTGCCAGCAGTTTAAGTTTGGGACAGGGGGCGTTAGGGGCCAACGTCCTGACTTTC
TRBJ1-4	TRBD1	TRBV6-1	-	CASEDRGGEKLFF	TGTGCCAGCGAGGACAGGGGTGGTGAAAAACTGTTTTTT
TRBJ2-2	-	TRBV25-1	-	CASSDLGGETGELFF	TGTGCCAGCAGTGACCTAGGGGGTGAAACCGGGGAGCTGTTTTTT
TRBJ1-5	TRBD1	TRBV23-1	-	CASSQSDRVLNQPQHF	TGCGCCAGCAGTCAATCCGACAGGGTCCTAAATCAGCCCCAGCATTTT
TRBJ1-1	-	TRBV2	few	CASREQLLNTEAFF	TGTGCCAGCAGGGAACAGCTATTGAACACTGAAGCTTTCTTT
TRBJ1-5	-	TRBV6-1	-	CASSEVSPQHF	TGTGCCAGCAGTGAAGTCAGCCCCCAGCATTTT
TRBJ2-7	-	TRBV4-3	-	CASSLDRTYEQYF	TGCGCCAGCAGCCTGGACAGAACCTACGAGCAGTACTTC
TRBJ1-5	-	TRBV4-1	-	CASSPGLPNQPQHF	TGCGCCAGCAGCCCGGGCCTACCGAATCAGCCCCAGCATTTT
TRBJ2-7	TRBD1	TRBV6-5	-	CASSYGTAAYEQYF	TGTGCCAGCAGTTACGGGACAGCAGCCTACGAGCAGTACTTC
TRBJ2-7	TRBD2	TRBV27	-	CASSWDSGSREQYF	TGTGCCAGCAGTTGGGATAGCGGGAGTAGGGAGCAGTACTTC
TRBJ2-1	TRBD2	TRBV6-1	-	CASSEAGLAGVVEQFF	TGTGCCAGCAGTGAAGCAGGCCTAGCGGGAGTCGTTGAGCAGTTCTTC
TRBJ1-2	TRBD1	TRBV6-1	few	CASRGQGSNYGYTF	TGTGCCAGCAGGGGACAGGGGAGCAACTATGGCTACACCTTC
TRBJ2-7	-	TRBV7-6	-	CASSASTSLYEQYF	TGTGCCAGCAGCGCGTCGACTTCCCTCTACGAGCAGTACTTC
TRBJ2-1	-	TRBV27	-	CASRSGSPFRDEQFF	TGTGCCAGCAGAAGTGGGAGCCCCTTTAGGGATGAGCAGTTCTTC
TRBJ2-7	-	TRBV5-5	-	CASSLHPAVSYEQYF	TGTGCCAGCAGCTTGCATCCGGCGGTATCCTACGAGCAGTACTTC
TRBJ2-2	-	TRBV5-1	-	CASSPSANTGELFF	TGCGCCAGCAGCCCGTCCGCGAACACCGGGGAGCTGTTTTTT
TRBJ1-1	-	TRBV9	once	CASSGQGSNTEAFF	TGTGCCAGCAGCGGTCAGGGATCGAACACTGAAGCTTTCTTT
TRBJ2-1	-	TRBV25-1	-	CASSADRWSSYNEQFF	TGTGCCAGCAGTGCCGACAGGTGGAGCTCCTACAATGAGCAGTTCTTC
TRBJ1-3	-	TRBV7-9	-	CASSAPGNTIYF	TGTGCCAGCAGCGCCCCTGGAAACACCATATATTTT
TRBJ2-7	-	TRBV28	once	CASSLWRYSSYEQYF	TGTGCCAGCAGTTTGTGGCGTTATTCCTCCTACGAGCAGTACTTC
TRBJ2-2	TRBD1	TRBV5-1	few	CASSTGTGNTGELFF	TGCGCCAGCAGTACGGGGACAGGGAACACCGGGGAGCTGTTTTTT
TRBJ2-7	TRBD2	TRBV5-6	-	CASSLAGGGTYEQYF	TGTGCCAGCAGTTTAGCGGGAGGGGGGACCTACGAGCAGTACTTC
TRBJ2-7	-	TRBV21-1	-	CASSKVSEGSYEQYF	TGTGCCAGCAGCAAAGTATCCGAGGGGAGCTACGAGCAGTACTTC
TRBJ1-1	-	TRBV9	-	CASSATVMNTEAFF	TGTGCCAGCAGCGCCACAGTGATGAACACTGAAGCTTTCTTT
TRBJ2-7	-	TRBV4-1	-	CASSMAGDYEQYF	TGCGCCAGCAGCATGGCAGGGGACTACGAGCAGTACTTC
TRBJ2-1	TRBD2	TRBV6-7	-	CASSYSDSGGYNEQFF	TGTGCCAGCAGTTACTCCGACTCGGGGGGCTACAATGAGCAGTTCTTC
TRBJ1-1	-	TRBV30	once	CAWSRLLEEAFF	TGTGCCTGGAGCAGGCTCTTGGAGGAAGCTTTCTTT
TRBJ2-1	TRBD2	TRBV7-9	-	CASIPGGRVAGGANEQFF	TGTGCCAGCATCCCCGGGGGACGGGTAGCGGGAGGTGCGAATGAGCAGTTCTTC